The entry below describes one TCR beta chain. Profiling relied on immunoSEQ multiplex PCR, and the TCRdb table lists in-frame clones only, not all of them. The data hold around 30,000 clones, with more than 85% observed a single time. The time point denotes: new active TB diagnosis, blood taken before or within 7 days of starting treatment. This sample is part of a study of T cells in tuberculosis. Study overall: Blood was taken before or within 7 days of anti-tuberculosis therapy.

The CDR3 totals 16 residues. Per the germline V gene, CDR1 is MGHRA and CDR2 is YSYEKL. V was pared by 1 base and J by 0 bases, with 7 bases between. This TCR was sampled from an adult with tuberculosis. The material sequenced was PBMCs, taken at tuberculosis diagnosis. The V call is TRBV4-1, the J call TRBJ1-6; the D is unclear. The CDR3 sequence is CASSQGRSSYNSPLHF. Written as DNA, the CDR3 is TGCGCCAGCAGCCAAGGCAGAAGCTCCTATAATTCACCCCTCCACTTT.